This T cell receptor beta chain was recorded in a study of shared clonotypes between healthy human individuals. Study results and caveats: The study found lower generation probabilities in non-shared clonotypes than in those shared by all four donors. Depth of sequencing was expected to influence donor clonotype sharing.

Between the trimmed V and J ends, which lost 4 bases and 6 bases, there was a span of 11 bases. Germline loops: CDR1 MNHEY, CDR2 SMNVEV (reference sequence). CDR3 length: 13 amino acids. Each subset's genomic DNA was split evenly across several immunoSEQ plates. Sequencing was performed with immunoSEQ multiplex PCR; in TCRdb, only in-frame clones are kept and a portion is missing. The data show approximately 1.9 million clones, 85% to 95% seen once. This clone was seen only once. Its cognate antigen is unknown. It was CD45RO-negative cells, positively selected for CCR7, that made up naive CD8 cells, with terminally differentiated effector memory CD45RA+ cells excluded.

Sequencing was performed on naive CD8+ T cells from PBMCs. This TCR was recovered from a man aged 18-30 years in good health. Some clones in this sample may be carry-over from other donors' samples. The J gene is TRBJ2-3, the V gene TRBV27; unclear D gene. The CDR3 DNA is TGTGCCAGCAGTTACTCCGCTTTGGATACGCAGTATTTT. Its protein product is CASSYSALDTQYF.